This is a list of T cell receptor beta chains from one sample in a study of T cells in Graves' hyperthyroidism and ophthalmopathy. TCRdb reprocessed the multiplex PCR reads with MiXCR, giving one entry per CDR3 protein. The sample contains 93,000 or so distinct CDR3 sequences, over 45% of which appear only once. The specimen sequenced was blood. The receptors here all came from a man aged 35-49 years with Graves' hyperthyroidism. Each CDR3 is given with its conserved first and last residue. A D gene is named only where the DNA matches it firmly. Expanded clones are given a class, and other clones once, few, many or no size at all.

D gene	clone size	J gene	CDR3 length	V gene	CDR3 DNA	CDR3 protein
.	.	TRBJ2-1	10	TRBV7-6	TGTGCTAGCGTCTACAATGAGCAGTTCTTC	CASVYNEQFF
TRBD1	once	TRBJ2-7	12	TRBV7-8	TGTGCAGGTGGACAGGGGATCTACGAGCAGTACTTC	CAGGQGIYEQYF
.	.	TRBJ2-7	13	TRBV30	TGTGCCTGGAATAGGGCTAACTCCTACGAGCAGTACTTC	CAWNRANSYEQYF
.	.	TRBJ1-2	13	TRBV29-1	TGCAGCGTACGGGGGGGACCGGGCTATGGCTACACCTTC	CSVRGGPGYGYTF
TRBD1	.	TRBJ2-7	17	TRBV25-1	TGTGCCAGCAGTGTACCGGGACAGGGGGCCTACCACTACGAGCAGTACTTC	CASSVPGQGAYHYEQYF
TRBD2	few	TRBJ2-5	15	TRBV7-2	TGTGCCAGCAGCCAAGGGGCTAGCGGGAGTCAGACCCAGTACTTC	CASSQGASGSQTQYF
.	once	TRBJ1-1	14	TRBV7-9	TGTGCCAGCAGCCCACAGGGATTGAACACTGAAGCTTTCTTT	CASSPQGLNTEAFF
TRBD2	many	TRBJ2-3	15	TRBV2	TGTGCCAGCAATAGCGGGAGGGCCGGGGCAGATACGCAGTATTTT	CASNSGRAGADTQYF
TRBD1	.	TRBJ1-1	13	TRBV29-1	TGCAGCGCCGGGGACAGGGGGAACACTGAAGCTTTCTTT	CSAGDRGNTEAFF
.	few	TRBJ1-2	13	TRBV3-1	TGTGCCAGCAGCCCCGACAGCACCTATGGCTACACCTTC	CASSPDSTYGYTF
.	.	TRBJ2-2	15	TRBV7-9	TGTGCCAGCAGCTTAGACCAGAGGGACACCGGGGAGCTGTTTTTT	CASSLDQRDTGELFF
TRBD1	.	TRBJ2-7	12	TRBV2	TGTGCCAGCCGTATTGGACAGGGGGCACAGTACTTC	CASRIGQGAQYF
.	.	TRBJ2-2	12	TRBV12-5	TGTGCTAGTGGGGTGAACACCGGGGAGCTGTTTTTT	CASGVNTGELFF
.	many	TRBJ2-2	17	TRBV9	TGTGCCAGCAGCGACACTGTAGAGAGTGGGTACACCGGGGAGCTGTTTTTT	CASSDTVESGYTGELFF
.	.	TRBJ2-7	14	TRBV25-1	TGTGCCAGCAACGGAGCGACAGGGACTTACGAGCAGTACTTC	CASNGATGTYEQYF
.	.	TRBJ1-4	13	TRBV24-1	TGTGCCACTAGCTCGGGCTACAATGAAAAACTGTTTTTT	CATSSGYNEKLFF
.	many	TRBJ2-7	16	TRBV4-1	TGCGCCAGCAGCCAAGATATTGCGGGCAGATCCTACGAGCAGTACTTC	CASSQDIAGRSYEQYF
TRBD1	many	TRBJ2-7	13	TRBV5-1	TGCGCCAGCAGCCTGACAGGGTTCCGCGAGCAGTACTTC	CASSLTGFREQYF
.	.	TRBJ2-7	14	TRBV25-1	TGTGCCAGCCCACGCCGGGACTCTTCCTACGAGCAGTACTTC	CASPRRDSSYEQYF
.	few	TRBJ2-3	12	TRBV30	TGTGCCTGGAGTGTTGTTGACTATACGCAGTATTTT	CAWSVVDYTQYF
.	.	TRBJ2-5	17	TRBV29-1	.	CSVEICASSDLSETQYF
.	few	TRBJ1-4	16	TRBV28	TGTGCCAGCAGTTTTTACGTAATCGGCAGGGCGGAAAAACTGTTTTTT	CASSFYVIGRAEKLFF
TRBD2	many	TRBJ2-1	16	TRBV7-9	TGTGCCAGCAGCTTCGTACCGGGACTAGTTGTACCTGAGCAGTTCTTC	CASSFVPGLVVPEQFF
.	.	TRBJ1-1	12	TRBV29-1	TGCAGCGTTGGACGGGCGAACACTGAAGCTTTCTTT	CSVGRANTEAFF
TRBD2	many	TRBJ2-1	13	TRBV7-3	TGTGCCAGCAGCCACGGGGGAGGGAATGAGCAGTTCTTC	CASSHGGGNEQFF
.	.	TRBJ1-2	11	TRBV7-6	TGTGCCAGCAGCCCAGGGTATGGCTACACCTTC	CASSPGYGYTF
.	.	TRBJ2-2	13	TRBV6-6	TGTGCCAGCAGTGAAGTGGTGGCCGGGGAGCTGTTTTTT	CASSEVVAGELFF
TRBD2	.	TRBJ2-3	17	TRBV7-3	TGTGCCAGCAGCCCCAGTGGGACTAGCCCGTCCGGAGGTACGCAGTGTTTT	CASSPSGTSPSGGTQCF
.	.	TRBJ1-1	13	TRBV2	TGTGCCAGCAGTGGAGGGATAGCGTTTGAAGCTTTCTTT	CASSGGIAFEAFF
TRBD1	.	TRBJ2-7	16	TRBV19	TGTGCCAGTAGTAGCGACAGGGGGCCCACCTCCTACGAGCAGTACTTC	CASSSDRGPTSYEQYF
TRBD1	.	TRBJ2-1	15	TRBV4-3	TGCGCCAGCAGCCATTCCGGACAGGGCTACAATGAGCAGTTCTTC	CASSHSGQGYNEQFF
TRBD2	.	TRBJ2-7	14	TRBV20-1	TGCAGTGCTAGGGAGGCTAGCGGGGCCTACGAGCAGTACTTC	CSAREASGAYEQYF
.	.	TRBJ1-5	12	TRBV11-3	TGTGCCAGCAGCGGGACGGCCGAGACCCAGCATTTT	CASSGTAETQHF
.	.	TRBJ2-6	16	TRBV6-5	TGTGCCAGCAGAGGAGAAATCATCTCTGGGGCCAACGTCCTGACTTTC	CASRGEIISGANVLTF
.	.	TRBJ2-7	14	TRBV7-4	TGCGCCAGCAGCCAAGATCACGGCCCCTACGAGCAGTACTTC	CASSQDHGPYEQYF
.	many	TRBJ1-1	14	TRBV20-1	TGCAGTGCTAGAGATTTCAGGGGAGGGACTGAAGCTTTCTTT	CSARDFRGGTEAFF
.	.	TRBJ2-2	16	TRBV7-3	TGTGCCAGCAGCACCCAAGGGGCACGGGGCACCGGGGAGCTGTTTTTT	CASSTQGARGTGELFF
.	once	TRBJ2-1	15	TRBV24-1	TGTGCCACCAGTGATGCGACTAGTGGGCCAGATACGCAGTTCTTC	CATSDATSGPDTQFF
.	.	TRBJ2-3	13	TRBV7-6	TGTGCCAGCAGCCCGTCAGAGTCAGATACGCAGTATTTT	CASSPSESDTQYF
.	many	TRBJ1-1	13	TRBV7-3	TGTGCCAGCAGCTTACGAGACAGCACTGAAGCTTTCTTT	CASSLRDSTEAFF
TRBD2	many	TRBJ2-5	14	TRBV20-1	TGCAGTGCTAGAGCCACGGGAGGGGGAGAGACCCAGTACTTC	CSARATGGGETQYF
TRBD1	.	TRBJ2-7	15	TRBV7-6	TGTGCCAGCAGCTCCGGACAGGGGTTACCCTACGAGCAGTACTTC	CASSSGQGLPYEQYF
.	.	TRBJ1-4	13	TRBV15	TGTGCCACCAGCAGAGATCCAACGGGCCCGGGCGTCTTT	CATSRDPTGPGVF
.	many	TRBJ2-6	15	TRBV7-9	TGTGCCAGCAGCTTTGGCTCCCAACAGACAAACGTCCTGACTTTC	CASSFGSQQTNVLTF
.	few	TRBJ2-5	15	TRBV15	TGTGCCACCAGCAAGCAGGATTTAAACCAAGAGACCCAGTACTTC	CATSKQDLNQETQYF
.	many	TRBJ1-6	15	TRBV7-3	TGTGCCAGCAGCTTAGAGGGGGGCGCGAATTCACCCCTCCACTTT	CASSLEGGANSPLHF
.	.	TRBJ2-7	13	TRBV29-1	TGCAGCGTCAATTGGGGTAGCGCCCACGAGCAGTACTTC	CSVNWGSAHEQYF